The T cell receptor beta chain under discussion was sequenced for a study of T cell responses to AZD1222 COVID-19 vaccine. With regard to this clone: The antigen remains unidentified.

Sequencing used immunoSEQ multiplex PCR; TCRdb keeps in-frame clones, though not all of them. The sample shows roughly 99,000 clones, under 95% of them seen only once. Study-level findings and limits: Reports say nearly half of spike-specific TCRs go after unmutated variant regions.

The receptor comes from an adult in good health. The specimen comprised peripheral blood, sampled on day 0 of AZD1222 vaccination.

For the CDR3, the DNA is TGTGCCGGGGGGGGGCAAAATCAGCCCCAGCATTTT. The encoded protein is CAGGGQNQPQHF. The J gene is TRBJ1-5, the V gene TRBV7-9, with D perhaps matching TRBD1 (6 bases). The CDR3 is 12 amino acids. CDR1 is SEHNR and CDR2 is FQNEAQ in the germline V gene (reference sequence). V shed 11 bases and J shed 4 bases, with 12 bases lying between them. The complete variable domain, with remaining parts taken from reference TRBV7-9 and TRBJ1-5, reads DTGVSQNPRHKITKRGQNVTFRCDPISEHNRLYWYRQTLGQGPEFLTYFQNEAQLEKSRLLSDRFSAERPKGSFSTLEIQRTEQGDSAMYLCAGGGQNQPQHFGDGTRLSIL.